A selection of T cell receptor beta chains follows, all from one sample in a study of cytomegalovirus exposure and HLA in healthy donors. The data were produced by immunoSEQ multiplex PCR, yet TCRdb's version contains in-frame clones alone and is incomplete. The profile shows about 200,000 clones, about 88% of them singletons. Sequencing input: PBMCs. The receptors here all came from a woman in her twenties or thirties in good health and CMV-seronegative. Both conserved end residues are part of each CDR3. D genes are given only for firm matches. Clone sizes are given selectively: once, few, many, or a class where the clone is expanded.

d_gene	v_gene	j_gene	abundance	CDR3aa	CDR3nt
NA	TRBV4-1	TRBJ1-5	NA	CASSQDGTGYQPQHF	TGCGCCAGCAGCCAAGATGGAACAGGCTATCAGCCCCAGCATTTT
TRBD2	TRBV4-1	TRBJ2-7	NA	CASSQDAGVRRTYEQYF	TGCGCCAGCAGCCAAGATGCGGGGGTCCGTCGTACCTACGAGCAGTACTTC
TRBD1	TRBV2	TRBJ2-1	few	CASRSQQGAAYNEQFF	TGTGCCAGCAGATCCCAACAGGGGGCTGCCTACAATGAGCAGTTCTTC
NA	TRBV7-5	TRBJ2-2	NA	CARSPTSGATGELFF	TGTGCCAGAAGCCCCACTAGCGGGGCTACCGGGGAGCTGTTTTTT
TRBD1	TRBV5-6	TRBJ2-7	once	CASRDRFWGSYEQYF	TGTGCCAGCAGGGACAGGTTCTGGGGCTCCTACGAGCAGTACTTC
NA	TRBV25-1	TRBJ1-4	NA	CASSRRDSTNEKLFF	TGTGCCAGTTCCCGCCGGGACTCAACTAATGAAAAACTGTTTTTT
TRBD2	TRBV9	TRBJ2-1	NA	CASNPSGGAREQFF	TGTGCCAGCAACCCTAGCGGGGGGGCACGTGAGCAGTTCTTC
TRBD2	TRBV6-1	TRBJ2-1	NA	CASMTSGFYNEQFF	TGTGCCAGCATGACTAGCGGTTTCTACAATGAGCAGTTCTTC
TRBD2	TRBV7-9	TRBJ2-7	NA	CASSLGGLAGGEQYF	TGTGCCAGCAGCTTAGGGGGACTAGCGGGAGGGGAGCAGTACTTC
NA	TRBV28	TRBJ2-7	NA	CASTTRRYEQYF	TGTGCCAGCACCACCAGGAGGTACGAGCAGTACTTC
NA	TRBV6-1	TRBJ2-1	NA	CASFWQGIEFF	TGTGCCAGCTTTTGGCAGGGTATTGAGTTCTTC
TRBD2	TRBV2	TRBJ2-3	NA	CASATSGRGTDTQYF	TGTGCCAGCGCAACTAGCGGGAGGGGCACAGATACGCAGTATTTT
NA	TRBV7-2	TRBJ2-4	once	CASSVYSFPYF	TGTGCCAGCAGCGTGTATAGCTTCCCGTACTTC
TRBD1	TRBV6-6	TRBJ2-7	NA	CASRNLDRGDYEQYF	TGTGCCAGCAGGAACTTGGACAGGGGTGACTACGAGCAGTACTTC
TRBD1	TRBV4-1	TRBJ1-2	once	CASSQAEGAGYGYTF	TGCGCCAGCAGCCAAGCCGAGGGGGCCGGGTATGGCTACACCTTC
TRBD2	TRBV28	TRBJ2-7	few	CASSLTLAGVFYEQYF	TGTGCCAGCAGTCTCACCCTAGCGGGAGTGTTCTACGAGCAGTACTTC
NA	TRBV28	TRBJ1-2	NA	CASRRFHGGTYGYTF	TGTGCCAGCAGACGATTTCACGGGGGGACCTATGGCTACACCTTC
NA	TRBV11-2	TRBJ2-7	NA	CASSLGGGAYEQYF	TGTGCCAGCAGCTTAGGCGGAGGAGCCTACGAGCAGTACTTC
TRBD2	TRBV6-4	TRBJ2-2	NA	CASSRLAGMIGELFF	TGTGCCAGCAGCCGACTAGCGGGGATGATCGGGGAGCTGTTTTTT
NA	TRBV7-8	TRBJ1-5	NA	CASSLDRSGNQPQHF	TGTGCCAGCAGCTTAGACCGCTCAGGCAATCAGCCCCAGCATTTT
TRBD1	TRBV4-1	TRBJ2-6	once	CASSQDRPDRGLLSGANVLTF	TGCGCCAGCAGCCAAGATCGACCGGACAGGGGGTTATTGTCTGGGGCCAACGTCCTGACTTTC
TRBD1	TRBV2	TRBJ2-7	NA	CASRTTGGGYEQYF	TGTGCCAGCAGAACTACAGGGGGTGGGTACGAGCAGTACTTC
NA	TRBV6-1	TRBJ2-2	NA	CASISGVNTGELFF	TGTGCCAGCATTTCCGGGGTGAACACCGGGGAGCTGTTTTTT
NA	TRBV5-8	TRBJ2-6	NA	CASSGGEAGANVLTF	TGTGCCAGCAGCGGAGGGGAGGCCGGGGCCAACGTCCTGACTTTC
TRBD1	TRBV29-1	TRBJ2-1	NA	CSVRIGTGVGEQFF	TGCAGCGTTCGAATCGGGACAGGGGTGGGTGAGCAGTTCTTC
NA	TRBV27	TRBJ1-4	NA	CASSQYRETNEKLFF	TGTGCCAGCAGTCAATACAGGGAAACTAATGAAAAACTGTTTTTT
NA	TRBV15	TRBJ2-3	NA	CATSYLDTQYF	TGTGCCACCAGCTATTTAGATACGCAGTATTTT
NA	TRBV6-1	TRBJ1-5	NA	CASSESGRVQPQHF	TGTGCCAGCAGTGAATCGGGCAGGGTTCAGCCCCAGCATTTT
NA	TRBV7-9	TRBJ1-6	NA	CASSLGRGVPLHF	TGTGCCAGCAGCTTGGGACGGGGGGTTCCCCTCCACTTT
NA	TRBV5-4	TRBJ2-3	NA	CASSLDSSSTDTQYF	TGTGCCAGCAGCCTGGACTCCTCTAGCACAGATACGCAGTATTTT
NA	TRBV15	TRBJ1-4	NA	CATSRDRGEKLFF	TGTGCCACCAGCAGAGATCGCGGGGAAAAACTGTTTTTT
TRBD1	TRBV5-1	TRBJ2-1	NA	CASSLIPPGGSWSYNEQFF	TGCGCCAGCAGCTTAATTCCCCCAGGGGGCAGTTGGTCCTACAATGAGCAGTTCTTC
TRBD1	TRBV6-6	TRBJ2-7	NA	CASSSGQGLSYEQYF	TGTGCCAGCAGCTCGGGACAGGGCCTCTCCTACGAGCAGTACTTC
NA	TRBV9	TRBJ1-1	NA	CASSVERTANTEAFF	TGTGCCAGCAGCGTAGAGAGGACAGCGAACACTGAAGCTTTCTTT
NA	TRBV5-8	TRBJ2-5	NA	CATLGAVETQYF	TGTGCCACGCTAGGGGCGGTCGAGACCCAGTACTTC
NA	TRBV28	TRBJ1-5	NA	CASSSLWATRGNQPQHF	TGTGCCAGCAGCAGTTTATGGGCGACTAGGGGCAATCAGCCCCAGCATTTT
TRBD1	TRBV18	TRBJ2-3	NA	CASSPLGQGTDTQYF	TGTGCCAGCTCACCCCTCGGACAGGGCACAGATACGCAGTATTTT
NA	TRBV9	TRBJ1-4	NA	CAGSVGSGDNEKLFF	TGTGCCGGCAGCGTAGGCTCAGGGGATAATGAAAAACTGTTTTTT
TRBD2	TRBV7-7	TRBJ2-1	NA	CASSLSGSSYNEQFF	TGTGCTAGCAGCTTGAGCGGGAGCTCCTACAATGAGCAGTTCTTC
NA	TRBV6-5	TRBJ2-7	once	CASSPGARRRHEQYF	TGTGCCAGCAGTCCTGGAGCAAGGCGTCGGCACGAGCAGTACTTC
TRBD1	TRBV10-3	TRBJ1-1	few	CAISLSLQGADTEAFF	TGTGCCATCAGTCTATCTTTACAGGGGGCGGACACTGAAGCTTTCTTT
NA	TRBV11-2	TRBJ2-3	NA	CASSLVGAGSFYADTQYF	TGTGCCAGCAGCTTAGTGGGGGCAGGGTCGTTTTATGCAGATACGCAGTATTTT
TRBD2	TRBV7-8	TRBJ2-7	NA	CASSLDILAGDLRYEQYF	TGTGCCAGCAGCTTAGATATATTAGCGGGAGACCTGCGCTACGAGCAGTACTTC
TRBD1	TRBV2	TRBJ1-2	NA	CASSAGQGVGYTF	TGTGCCAGCAGCGCGGGACAGGGGGTAGGCTACACCTTC
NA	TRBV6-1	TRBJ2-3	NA	CASRSQGTDTQYF	TGTGCCAGCCGAAGCCAGGGAACAGATACGCAGTATTTT
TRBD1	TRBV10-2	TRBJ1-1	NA	CASSWGQRTEAFF	TGCGCCAGCAGCTGGGGACAGCGGACTGAAGCTTTCTTT
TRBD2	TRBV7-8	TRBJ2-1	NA	CASSPTTSGGQSPYNEQFF	TGTGCCAGCAGCCCTACGACTAGCGGGGGCCAATCACCCTACAATGAGCAGTTCTTC
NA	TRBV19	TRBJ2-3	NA	CASSDMGGPGDTQYF	TGTGCCAGTAGCGATATGGGGGGGCCCGGAGATACGCAGTATTTT
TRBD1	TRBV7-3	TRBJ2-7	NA	CASSPRDRGDEQYF	TGTGCCAGCAGCCCCCGGGACAGGGGAGACGAGCAGTACTTC
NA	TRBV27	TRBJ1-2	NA	CASRPTGRFYGYTF	TGTGCCAGCAGACCTACAGGGCGATTCTATGGCTACACCTTC
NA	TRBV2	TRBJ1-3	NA	CASSEAVRGRNTIYF	TGTGCCAGCAGTGAAGCGGTCAGGGGTAGAAACACCATATATTTT